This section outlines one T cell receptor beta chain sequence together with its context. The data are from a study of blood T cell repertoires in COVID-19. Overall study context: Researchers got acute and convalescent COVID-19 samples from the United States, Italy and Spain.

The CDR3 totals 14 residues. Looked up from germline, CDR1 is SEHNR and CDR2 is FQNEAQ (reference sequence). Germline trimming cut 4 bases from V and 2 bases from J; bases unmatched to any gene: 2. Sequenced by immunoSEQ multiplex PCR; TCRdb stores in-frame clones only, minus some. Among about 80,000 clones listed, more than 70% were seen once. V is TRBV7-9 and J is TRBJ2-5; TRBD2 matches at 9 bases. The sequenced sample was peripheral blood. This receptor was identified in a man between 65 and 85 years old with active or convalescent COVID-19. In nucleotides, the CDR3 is TGTGCCAGCAGCTCTAGCGGGGCACAAGAGACCCAGTACTTC. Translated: CASSSSGAQETQYF.